This TCR beta chain was captured by sequencing in a study of OX40 agonist ivuxolimab in advanced cancers. Study overall: Across the patients, intravenous ivuxolimab was delivered every 2 weeks at 0.01 to 10 mg/kg. Those enrolled were approximately 87% male, with a mean age of around 55 years and ages from roughly 20 to 85.

The assay was immunoSEQ multiplex PCR, and TCRdb's table has in-frame clones only and misses some. The sample holds tens of thousands of clones, roughly 82% seen once. Study observations and caveats: People who partly responded at 0.1-3.0 mg/kg had some of the least clonal expansion seen. Normalized T-cell clonal expansion was also low in some nonresponders.

As concerns this clone: Its specificity is unknown.

The TCR comes from an adult with an advanced solid tumor such as melanoma, head and neck, liver or kidney cancer. The sample was CD4+ or CD8+ T cells sorted from blood, taken in a trial of the OX40 agonist ivuxolimab.

The CDR3 DNA reads as TGCGCCAGCAGCTTCAGGGTCGACACCGGGGAGCTGTTTTTT. It specifies CASSFRVDTGELFF. V gene TRBV5-1 combines with J gene TRBJ2-2, with D possibly TRBD1 on 5 matching bases. Trimming removed 2 bases at V and 3 bases at J, with 8 bases between. Germline V gives CDR1 SGHRS, CDR2 YFSETQ. CDR3 size: 14 residues. Variable domain in full (rest from reference TRBV5-1 and TRBJ2-2): KAGVTQTPRYLIKTRGQQVTLSCSPISGHRSVSWYQQTPGQGLQFLFEYFSETQRNKGNFPGRFSGRQFSNSRSEMNVSTLELGDSALYLCASSFRVDTGELFFGEGSRLTVL.